The 21 T cell receptor beta chains presented below share a single source sample, sequenced in a study of blood T cell repertoires in COVID-19. The table came from immunoSEQ multiplex PCR; TCRdb's copy has only in-frame clones and leaves some out. This table holds 100,000 or so clones, about 85% found once. Material: peripheral blood. The receptors stem from a man between 50 and 59 years old with acute or convalescent COVID-19.

This clone showed up just once. The chain uses TRBV6-5 and TRBJ1-5; tentative D call: TRBD1 (6 bases). Germline assignment: CDR1 MNHEY and CDR2 SVGAGI. The CDR3 is 15 residues long. The V and J ends lost 6 bases and 0 bases respectively, with 12 bases between them. CDR3 protein: CASRRTDYSNQPQHF. CDR3 bases: TGTGCCAGCAGACGGACAGATTATAGCAATCAGCCCCAGCATTTT.

This clone showed up just once. This rearrangement joins TRBV6-4 to TRBJ1-1, with a tentative D call TRBD1 (5 bases). The germline V and J ends were trimmed by 0 bases and 10 bases, with 15 bases remaining between them. Germline CDR1 is MRHNA and CDR2 is SNTAGT. CDR3 length: 14 residues. The CDR3, as DNA: TGTGCCAGCAGTGACTCGAATTCCGGGGGTTTAGCTTTCTTT. Residues: CASSDSNSGGLAFF.

The chain uses TRBV12-3 or TRBV12-4 and TRBJ2-7; D may be TRBD1 (7 bases). The V end lost 5 bases, the J end lost 7 bases, and 15 bases lay between the germline ends. The CDR3 has 13 amino acids. CDR3 bases: TGTGCCAGCAGTCCGACCGCAGGGGGGGAGCAGTACTTC. This codes for CASSPTAGGEQYF.

The chain joins TRBV30 to TRBJ1-5; 8 bases line up with TRBD1. The germline gives CDR1 GTSNPN, CDR2 SVGIG (reference sequence). With 0 bases clipped from V and 7 bases from J, the junction kept 2 bases outside the gene matches. The CDR3 has 13 residues. CDR3 DNA sequence: TGTGCCTGGAGTGTACAGGGGGGCCAGCCCCAGCATTTT. This codes for CAWSVQGGQPQHF.

The chain uses TRBV9 and TRBJ2-3, with D possibly being TRBD2 (6 bases). The CDR3 sequence is 16 residues long. V was pared by 0 bases and J by 0 bases, with 11 bases between. CDR1 is SGDLS, CDR2 YYNGEE, per germline. CDR3 bases: TGTGCCAGCAGCGTAGGTGCGCGGGACAGCACAGATACGCAGTATTTT. Amino acid sequence: CASSVGARDSTDTQYF.

The CDR3, as DNA: TGTGCCAGCACGTCAGCCTACGAGCAGTACTTC. Residues: CASTSAYEQYF. V gene TRBV2 combines with J gene TRBJ2-7; D is undetermined. This CDR3 spans 11 amino acids. V was shortened by 7 bases and J by 2 bases, with 6 bases between the two germline ends. Germline V gene sequence: CDR1 SNHLY, CDR2 FYNNEI.

The rearrangement joins TRBV12-3 or TRBV12-4 to TRBJ1-2; no definite D call. Trimming took 1 base from V and 5 from J, leaving 8 bases between them. The CDR3 is made up of 13 amino acids. CDR3 DNA: TGTGCCAGCAGTTTAGAGCCCGAGTATGGCTACACCTTC. Translation gives CASSLEPEYGYTF.

The J gene is TRBJ2-7, the V gene TRBV27, with 10 nucleotides matching TRBD2. The CDR3 is 16 residues long. Germline loops: CDR1 MNHEY, CDR2 SMNVEV (reference sequence). J lost 3 bases, V lost 2 bases, and 7 bases had no gene match. The CDR3 region is CASSLRSRLAGYEQYF. The CDR3 DNA sequence: TGTGCCAGCAGTTTACGGTCCCGACTAGCGGGCTACGAGCAGTACTTC.

This clone was picked up a small number of times. The V gene is TRBV4-1, the J gene TRBJ1-5; D is ambiguous. CDR1 is MGHRA, CDR2 YSYEKL, per germline. The CDR3 consists of 13 residues. Between the trimmed V and J ends, which lost 1 base and 4 bases, there was a span of 5 bases. The CDR3 nucleotides are TGCGCCAGCAGCCAAGCGAGGAATCAGCCCCAGCATTTT. This translates into CASSQARNQPQHF.

This clone appeared a single time. The chain recombines TRBV18 with TRBJ2-2; 7 positions agree with TRBD1. V gave up 2 bases and J gave up 0 bases; unmatched junction bases: 3. There are 16 residues in the CDR3. Germline-derived CDR1 and CDR2 are KGHSH and LQKENI. CDR3 coding DNA: TGTGCCAGCTCACCAATTCAGGGGGCGAACACCGGGGAGCTGTTTTTT. Its translation is CASSPIQGANTGELFF.

The chain joins TRBV24-1 to TRBJ2-3; D is possibly TRBD2 (6 bases). Looked up from germline, CDR1 is KGHDR and CDR2 is SFDVKD. V was cut by 2 bases and J by 0 bases, with 14 bases left in between. The CDR3 runs 17 residues. CDR3 sequence reads: CATSDSLGGESTDTQYF. The CDR3, as DNA: TGTGCCACCAGTGATTCATTGGGCGGGGAGAGCACAGATACGCAGTATTTT.

CDR3 bases: TGTGCCAGCAGCAGAGGCAACCTTAGAGGCTACACCTTC. As protein: CASSRGNLRGYTF. The chain is built from TRBV21-1 and TRBJ1-2. TRBV21-1 is a listed pseudogene. The CDR3 is 13 amino acids.

The V gene is TRBV5-6, the J gene TRBJ2-7; maybe TRBD2 (6 bases). The CDR3 covers 14 residues. The V gene's germline CDR1 is SGHDT and CDR2 YYEEEE. Trimming stripped 9 bases from V and 5 bases from J, with 21 bases between. The CDR3 region is CATSGGAIHHEQYF. In DNA, the CDR3 is TGTGCCACCTCCGGCGGGGCTATTCACCACGAGCAGTACTTC.

The CDR3 reads CASSPLDSNNQPQHF. The CDR3, as DNA: TGTGCCAGCAGCCCCCTCGACAGTAACAATCAGCCCCAGCATTTT. This chain joins TRBV9 and TRBJ1-5, with TRBD1 as a possible D gene (5 bases). Germline values: CDR1 SGDLS, CDR2 YYNGEE. The CDR3 runs to 15 residues. V lost 4 bases to trimming and J lost 3 bases, with 14 bases between them.

This chain uses TRBV27 with TRBJ1-3, with D maybe TRBD1 (6 bases). The CDR3 has 15 amino acids. The germline gives CDR1 MNHEY, CDR2 SMNVEV (reference sequence). V lost 2 bases, J lost 1 base, and 9 bases lay in between. As DNA, the CDR3 is TGTGCCAGCAGTTTAGGAACAGGGTCTGGAAACACCATATATTTT. Its translation: CASSLGTGSGNTIYF.

There are a few counts of this clone. This chain joins TRBV18 and TRBJ2-7, with a tentative D call TRBD1 (6 bases). CDR3 size: 12 residues. Germline V lookup: CDR1 KGHSH, CDR2 LQKENI. CDR3 in DNA: TGTCTTGGTCACAGGGTCAAATACGAGCAGTACTTC. This codes for CLGHRVKYEQYF.

The V and J genes are TRBV19 and TRBJ1-3; 7 bases line up with TRBD1. CDR1 LNHDA and CDR2 SQIVND come from the germline V gene (reference sequence). CDR3 size: 14 residues. The J segment lost 4 bases and the V segment lost 10 bases, leaving 10 bases of the junction unmatched. CDR3 amino acids: CATTKGAEGNTIYF. The CDR3 nucleotides read TGTGCCACTACAAAGGGGGCGGAAGGAAACACCATATATTTT.

Concerning this clone itself: A much more abundant neighbour one base away suggests this may be a read error. Other DNA sequences of this sample code for an identical CDR3. The rearrangement uses TRBV28 and TRBJ2-2; TRBD1 is a possible D gene (6 bases). This CDR3 is 14 amino acids long. With 6 bases removed from V and 8 bases from J, the gap between germline ends came to 16 bases. Germline V gives CDR1 MDHEN, CDR2 SYDVKM. This chain's CDR3 is CASRGQGGSGELFF. DNA for the CDR3: TGTGCCAGCAGGGGACAAGGCGGATCAGGGGAGCTGTTTTTT. The full variable domain, in which reference TRBV28 and TRBJ2-2 provide the parts outside the CDR3, is DVKVTQSSRYLVKRTGEKVFLECVQDMDHENMFWYRQDPGLGLRLIYFSYDVKMKEKGDIPEGYSVSREKKERFSLILESASTNQTSMYLCASRGQGGSGELFFGEGSRLTVL.

The chain has TRBV7-2 and TRBJ1-2; a weak D match, TRBD1 (5 bases). Trimming pared 4 bases from V and 4 bases from J, leaving 13 bases between. The CDR3 is 14 residues long. In germline, CDR1 is SGHTA, CDR2 FQGNSA. In DNA, the CDR3 is TGTGCCAGCAGCTCTTTTCGGGGGGGCTATGGCTACACCTTC. Its protein product is CASSSFRGGYGYTF.

The rearrangement links TRBV27 to TRBJ2-4; D is possibly TRBD2 (6 bases). CDR3 size: 17 residues. CDR1 and CDR2 (germline): MNHEY, SMNVEV (reference sequence). V dropped 9 bases and J dropped 0 bases, with 21 bases sitting between them. The CDR3 DNA reads as TGTGCCAGTTCCTCTAGCGCGCGCCAAATAGCCAAAAACATTCAGTACTTC. Amino acid sequence: CASSSSARQIAKNIQYF.

The rearrangement uses TRBV30 and TRBJ2-7, with 8 bases identical to TRBD1. Germline V gene data show CDR1 as GTSNPN and CDR2 as SVGIG (reference sequence). The CDR3 contains 18 residues. V lost 1 base to trimming and J lost 4 bases; unmatched junction nucleotides: 18. The CDR3 DNA follows: TGTGCCTGGAGTGCTACAGGGGGATCAACAATAAGGGTGTACGAGCAGTACTTC. It codes for CAWSATGGSTIRVYEQYF. The full variable domain, its missing parts supplied by reference TRBV30 and TRBJ2-7, is SQTIHQWPATLVQPVGSPLSLECTVEGTSNPNLYWYRQAAGRGLQLLFYSVGIGQISSEVPQNLSASRPQDRQFILSSKKLLLSDSGFYLCAWSATGGSTIRVYEQYFGPGTRLTVT.